The clone carrying this TCR beta chain was found many times. Its antigen is as yet unknown. The CDR3 consists of 15 residues. CDR1 SGHAT and CDR2 FQNNGV come from the germline V gene. The germline V and J ends were trimmed by 1 base and 4 bases, with 13 bases remaining between them. This sample is part of a study of CD8 T cells in ankylosing spondylitis. Regarding the study as a whole: Made up of under 10 highly homologous variants, a TCR beta motif appeared characteristic of ankylosing spondylitis blood. Disease-associated clones were reportedly significantly overrepresented in matched ankylosing spondylitis synovial fluid.

Via MiXCR, TCRdb re-called the 5' RACE reads, giving one row per CDR3 protein. The repertoire holds roughly 250,000 distinct CDR3 sequences, around 7.8% seen once, with over 6.5% in the top ten. The sample comprised blood, either unsorted or a sorted T cell fraction (not recorded which). The source is a male donor with ankylosing spondylitis or in good health (not recorded which). The chain couples TRBV11-2 to TRBJ1-1; TRBD1 might be the D (6 bases). This CDR3 reads CASSLAGPRGTEAFF. The DNA for the CDR3 is TGTGCCAGCAGCTTAGCGGGTCCCAGGGGCACTGAAGCTTTCTTT.